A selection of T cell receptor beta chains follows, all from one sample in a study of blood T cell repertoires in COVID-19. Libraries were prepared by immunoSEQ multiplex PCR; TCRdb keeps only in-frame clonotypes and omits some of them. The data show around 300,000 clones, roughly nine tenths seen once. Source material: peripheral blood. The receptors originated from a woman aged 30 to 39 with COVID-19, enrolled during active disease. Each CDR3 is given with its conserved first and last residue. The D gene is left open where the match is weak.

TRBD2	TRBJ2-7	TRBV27	TGTGCCAGCAGTCCCGGTACTAGCGGTTCAGAGCAGTACTTC	CASSPGTSGSEQYF
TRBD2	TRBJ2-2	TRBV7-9	TGTGCCAGCAGCATACTAACTAGCGGGAGCCCGTCCGGGGAGCTGTTTTTT	CASSILTSGSPSGELFF
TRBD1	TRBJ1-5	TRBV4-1	TGCGCCAGCAGCCAAGAACCCAACCCAGGGGGTCTTCAGCCCCAGCATTTT	CASSQEPNPGGLQPQHF
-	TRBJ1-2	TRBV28	TGTGCCAGCACAGATCGGGAGGATGGCTACACCTTC	CASTDREDGYTF
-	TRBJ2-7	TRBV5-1	TGCGCCAGCAGCTTACAGGCGTCCCTCGGTGAGCAGTACTTC	CASSLQASLGEQYF
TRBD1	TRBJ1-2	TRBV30	TGTGCCTGGAGTGAACAGGGGGAGAGTTCTGGCTACACCTTC	CAWSEQGESSGYTF
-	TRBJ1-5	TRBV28	TGTGCCAGCAGTTTGGGGGCCACTAACAATCAGCCCCAGCATTTT	CASSLGATNNQPQHF
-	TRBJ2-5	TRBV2	TGTGCCAGCAGTGGACAGTACCAAGAGACCCAGTACTTC	CASSGQYQETQYF
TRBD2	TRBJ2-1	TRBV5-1	TGCGCCAGCAGCTTCGTGGGACTAGCGGGAGTTGATGAGCAGTTCTTC	CASSFVGLAGVDEQFF
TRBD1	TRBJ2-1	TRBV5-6	TGTGCCAGCACCTTGGGGACAGGGCTCTCCTACAATGAGCAGTTCTTC	CASTLGTGLSYNEQFF
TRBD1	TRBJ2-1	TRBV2	TGTGCCAGCAGATCACGTACGGGACAGGGGTTCAATGAGCAGTTCTTC	CASRSRTGQGFNEQFF
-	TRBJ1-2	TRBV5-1	TGCGCCAGCAGCTTGGAAGGGGGAGATGACTATGGCTACACCTTC	CASSLEGGDDYGYTF
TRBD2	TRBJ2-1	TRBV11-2	TGTGCCAGCAGCTTAAGATTTTCGGGGGAGGGCCCTCGGGACAATGAGCAGTTCTTC	CASSLRFSGEGPRDNEQFF
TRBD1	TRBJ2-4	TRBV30	TGTGCCTGGGGGGAAACAGGGGGACGAAACATTCAGTACTTC	CAWGETGGRNIQYF
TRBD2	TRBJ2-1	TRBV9	TGTGCCAGCAGCGCTAGCGGGAGGGAAAATGAGCAGTTCTTC	CASSASGRENEQFF